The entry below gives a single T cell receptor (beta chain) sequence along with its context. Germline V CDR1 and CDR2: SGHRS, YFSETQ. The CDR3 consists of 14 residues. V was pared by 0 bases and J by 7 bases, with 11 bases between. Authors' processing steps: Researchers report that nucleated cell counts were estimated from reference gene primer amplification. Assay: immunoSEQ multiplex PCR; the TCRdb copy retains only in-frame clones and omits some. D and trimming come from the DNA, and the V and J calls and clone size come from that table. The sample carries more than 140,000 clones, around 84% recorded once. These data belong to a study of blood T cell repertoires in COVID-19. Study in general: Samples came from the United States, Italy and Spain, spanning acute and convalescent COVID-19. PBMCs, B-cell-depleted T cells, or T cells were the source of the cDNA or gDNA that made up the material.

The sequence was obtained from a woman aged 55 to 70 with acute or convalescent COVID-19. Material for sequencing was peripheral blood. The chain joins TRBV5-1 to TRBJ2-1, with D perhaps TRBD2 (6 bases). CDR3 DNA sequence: TGCGCCAGCAGCTTGGGGACTACCTCGAATGAGCAGTTCTTC. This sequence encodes CASSLGTTSNEQFF.